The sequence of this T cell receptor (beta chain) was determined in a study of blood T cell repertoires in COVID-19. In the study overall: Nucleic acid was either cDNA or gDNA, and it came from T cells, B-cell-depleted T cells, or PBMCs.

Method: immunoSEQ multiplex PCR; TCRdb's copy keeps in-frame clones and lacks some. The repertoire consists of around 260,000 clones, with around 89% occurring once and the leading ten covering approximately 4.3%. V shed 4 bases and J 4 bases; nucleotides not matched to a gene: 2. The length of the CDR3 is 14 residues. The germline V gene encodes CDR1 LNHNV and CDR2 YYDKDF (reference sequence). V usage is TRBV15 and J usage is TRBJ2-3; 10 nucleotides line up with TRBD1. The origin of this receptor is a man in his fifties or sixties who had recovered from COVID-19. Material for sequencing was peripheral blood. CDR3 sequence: CATSTGTGADTQYF. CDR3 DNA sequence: TGTGCCACCAGCACAGGGACAGGGGCAGATACGCAGTATTTT.